Below, 21 T cell receptor beta chains from the same sample are listed, as sequenced in a study of T cell responses to AZD1222 COVID-19 vaccine. Sequenced by immunoSEQ multiplex PCR; TCRdb stores in-frame clones only, minus some. Among 90,000 to 100,000 clones listed, around nine tenths were seen once. Sequences were derived from peripheral blood, sampled on day 0 of AZD1222 vaccination. Receptor source: an adult in good health.

This sequence joins TRBV27 and TRBJ1-3; no firm D call. CDR1 is MNHEY and CDR2 is SMNVEV in the germline V gene (reference sequence). Trimming took off 0 bases at V and 1 base at J, with 10 bases between the two ends. The CDR3 is 16 residues long. The CDR3 DNA follows: TGTGCCAGCAGTTTATCAGCCCGCTCTTCTGGAAACACCATATATTTT. Encoded protein: CASSLSARSSGNTIYF.

This clone has a single count. This sequence joins TRBV29-1 and TRBJ2-3; D may be TRBD1 or TRBD2 (6 bases each). Looked up from germline, CDR1 is SQVTM and CDR2 is ANQGSEA. V was trimmed by 6 bases and J by 1 base, leaving 20 bases between them. The CDR3 is 16 amino acids. CDR3 nucleotides: TGCAGCGTCGGGGGAGCAGGGGACTGGGGCACAGATACGCAGTATTTT. Amino acids: CSVGGAGDWGTDTQYF.

CDR3 sequence (DNA): TGTGCCAGCAGTTATGAGGGGAACTATGGCTACACCTTC. Translating gives CASSYEGNYGYTF. The chain links TRBV6-2 or TRBV6-3 to TRBJ1-2, with D perhaps matching TRBD1 (5 bases). This CDR3 spans 13 amino acids. Per the germline V gene, CDR1 is MNHEY and CDR2 is SVGEGT. Trimming left V 3 bases short and J 2 bases short, with 7 bases between.

The chain recombines TRBV19 with TRBJ2-7; 8 bases agree with TRBD2. The CDR3 sequence is 15 residues long. After removal of 5 bases from V and 2 bases from J, the junction contained 8 bases not matched to a gene. Germline lookup yields CDR1 LNHDA and CDR2 SQIVND (reference sequence). The CDR3, as DNA: TGTGCCAGTAGTCCCCACCCTAGCGGGCCCTACGAGCAGTACTTC. Protein: CASSPHPSGPYEQYF.

J is TRBJ2-2 and V is TRBV3-1 (or the pseudogene TRBV3-2); no definite D call. Trimming removed 0 bases from V and 4 bases from J, with 15 bases in between. CDR3 size: 17 residues. The germline V gene encodes CDR1 LGHDT and CDR2 YNNKEL (reference sequence). CDR3 residues: CASSQEKFLLGTGELFF. The CDR3 nucleotides are TGTGCCAGCAGCCAAGAAAAGTTCCTTCTGGGCACCGGGGAGCTGTTTTTT.

This chain connects TRBV13 to TRBJ2-2, with 7 bases aligning to TRBD2. CDR1 and CDR2 (germline): PRHDT, FYEKMQ (reference sequence). V lost 5 bases to trimming and J lost 4 bases; unmatched junction nucleotides: 13. CDR3 length: 17 amino acids. The CDR3 DNA follows: TGTGCCAGCAGCAACAGAGGGCAGCGGGGTTCCACCGGGGAGCTGTTTTTT. It specifies CASSNRGQRGSTGELFF.

The chain uses TRBV5-6 and TRBJ2-3, with D unclear. CDR1 and CDR2 (germline): SGHDT, YYEEEE. Trimming took off 2 bases at V and 3 bases at J, with 10 bases between the two ends. The CDR3 length is 14 residues. The CDR3 region is CASSFGRRTDTQYF. CDR3 bases: TGTGCCAGCAGCTTTGGGCGGAGAACAGATACGCAGTATTTT. Full variable domain (rest looked up from reference TRBV5-6 and TRBJ2-3): DAGVTQSPTHLIKTRGQQVTLRCSPKSGHDTVSWYQQALGQGPQFIFQYYEEEERQRGNFPDRFSGHQFPNYSSELNVNALLLGDSALYLCASSFGRRTDTQYFGPGTRLTVL.

The J gene is TRBJ2-1, the V gene TRBV5-4; D might be TRBD1 or TRBD2, each matching 5 bases. CDR1 SGHNT and CDR2 YYREEE come from the germline V gene (reference sequence). This CDR3 is 15 amino acids long. V lost 5 bases and J 6 bases, leaving 18 bases between the germline ends. The DNA for the CDR3 is TGTGCCAGCAGACCCGGGACCCTGTTTACCAATGAGCAGTTCTTC. Protein sequence: CASRPGTLFTNEQFF.

The DNA of the CDR3 is TGTGCCAGCTCCCTCACCGGGACAGGGATCACTGAAGCTTTCTTT. Protein sequence: CASSLTGTGITEAFF. The chain has TRBV2 and TRBJ1-1; TRBD1 agrees at 9 bases. Germline CDR1 reads SNHLY; CDR2 reads FYNNEI. CDR3 length: 15 amino acids. The trim removed 8 bases at V and 4 bases at J, leaving 11 bases unmatched.

The table lists this clone with a count of one. The V call is TRBV10-2, the J call TRBJ1-1, with D hard to call. Germline assignment: CDR1 WSHSY and CDR2 SAAADI. CDR3 length: 13 amino acids. Trimming removed 7 bases from V and 1 base from J, with 10 bases in between. CDR3 residues: CASNQRGNTEAFF. As DNA, the CDR3 is TGCGCCAGCAATCAACGGGGGAACACTGAAGCTTTCTTT.

This clone was seen only a few times. The chain recombines TRBV6-6 with TRBJ2-3, with 8 bases matching TRBD1. The V segment lost 6 bases and the J segment 0 bases; nucleotides outside the gene matches: 20. Germline CDR1 and CDR2: MNHNY and SVGAGI (reference sequence). The CDR3 totals 20 residues. CDR3 sequence (DNA): TGTGCCAGCAGCCGGGACCGTGTGGACAGGGACGCTCCTAGCACAGATACGCAGTATTTT. Translated, it gives CASSRDRVDRDAPSTDTQYF.

This clone was observed once. This sequence joins TRBV30 and TRBJ1-2; D is perhaps TRBD1 (6 bases). CDR1 is GTSNPN, CDR2 SVGIG, per germline (reference sequence). Trimming took off 1 base at V and 2 bases at J, with 8 bases between the two ends. This CDR3 spans 13 amino acids. CDR3 region: CAWSEGGNYGYTF. In DNA form, the CDR3 reads TGTGCCTGGAGTGAAGGGGGGAACTATGGCTACACCTTC.

The chain joins TRBV7-9 to TRBJ2-7; 10 nucleotides line up with TRBD2. This CDR3 has 14 amino acids. CDR1 is SEHNR, CDR2 FQNEAQ, per germline (reference sequence). The junction had 8 bases not matched to a gene; V was cut back by 5 bases and J by 7 bases. CDR3 nucleotide sequence: TGTGCCAGCAGCGGTAGCGGGGGGCCTTTTGAGCAGTACTTC. Translated: CASSGSGGPFEQYF.

This chain uses TRBV9 with TRBJ1-5, with 9 bases identical to TRBD1. The CDR3 extends over 14 amino acids. V was pared by 3 bases and J by 4 bases, with 2 bases of the junction left unmatched. Germline V gene lookup returns CDR1 SGDLS and CDR2 YYNGEE. CDR3 amino acids: CASSAGTGNQPQHF. CDR3 DNA sequence: TGTGCCAGCAGCGCGGGGACAGGGAATCAGCCCCAGCATTTT.

This chain joins TRBV9 and TRBJ1-2; 9 positions agree with TRBD1. V gave up 4 bases and J gave up 4 bases; unmatched junction bases: 11. The CDR3 is made up of 16 amino acids. Germline CDR1 is SGDLS and CDR2 is YYNGEE. The CDR3 region is CASSPTGGMAPYGYTF. CDR3 DNA: TGTGCCAGCAGCCCCACAGGGGGCATGGCCCCCTATGGCTACACCTTC.

The chain links TRBV29-1 to TRBJ2-1, with 8 positions matching TRBD1. J gave up 5 bases and V 1 base, and 10 bases lay outside the gene matches. Germline V gives CDR1 SQVTM, CDR2 ANQGSEA. The CDR3 is made up of 16 amino acids. CDR3 in DNA: TGCAGCGTTGAAGTAGTGGAGTGGGGACAGGACAATGAGCAGTTCTTC. Translating it yields CSVEVVEWGQDNEQFF.

This clone appeared a few times. The rearrangement uses TRBV19 and TRBJ2-1; D possibly uses TRBD1 or TRBD2 (5 bases each). V lost 3 bases and J 5 bases, leaving 14 bases between the germline ends. This CDR3 comprises 15 residues. The germline V gene has CDR1 LNHDA and CDR2 SQIVND (reference sequence). CDR3 DNA sequence: TGTGCCAGTAGTATGGGGCTAGCCTGGCACAATGAGCAGTTCTTC. Translating it yields CASSMGLAWHNEQFF.

The chain uses TRBV4-2 and TRBJ2-1; TRBD2 is a possible D gene (6 bases). The CDR3 sequence is 17 residues long. Trimming cost V 4 bases and J 5 bases, with 21 bases left between them. From germline, CDR1 is LGHNA and CDR2 YNFKEQ. Written as DNA, the CDR3 is TGTGCCAGCAGCCCCCCGAGCGGGCGGATTATAAACAATGAGCAGTTCTTC. It encodes CASSPPSGRIINNEQFF.

V gene TRBV5-5 combines with J gene TRBJ2-5; no definite D call. Looked up from germline, CDR1 is SGHKS and CDR2 is YYEKEE (reference sequence). V lost 4 bases, J lost 4 bases, and 17 bases lay in between. The CDR3 is 15 amino acids. CDR3 protein: CASSSNLGMGETQYF. The CDR3 DNA reads TGTGCCAGCAGCAGCAACCTAGGGATGGGAGAGACCCAGTACTTC.

The chain joins TRBV4-1 to TRBJ2-5; 10 bases align to TRBD2. The germline gives CDR1 MGHRA, CDR2 YSYEKL. Trimming cost V 5 bases and J 3 bases; bases outside gene matches: 9. The CDR3 has 16 residues. The CDR3 here is CASSAHRSGGKETQYF. CDR3 bases: TGCGCCAGCAGCGCTCACCGTAGCGGGGGGAAAGAGACCCAGTACTTC.

The chain combines TRBV7-9 with TRBJ1-5, with TRBD1 matching over 8 bases. The CDR3 is made up of 16 amino acids. Germline lookup yields CDR1 SEHNR and CDR2 FQNEAQ (reference sequence). The trim removed 5 bases at V and 4 bases at J, leaving 10 bases unmatched. Here the CDR3 reads CASSLGFGQGNQPQHF. The CDR3 bases are TGTGCCAGCAGCCTAGGTTTCGGACAGGGTAATCAGCCCCAGCATTTT. The full variable domain, completed using reference TRBV7-9 and TRBJ1-5, is DTGVSQNPRHKITKRGQNVTFRCDPISEHNRLYWYRQTLGQGPEFLTYFQNEAQLEKSRLLSDRFSAERPKGSFSTLEIQRTEQGDSAMYLCASSLGFGQGNQPQHFGDGTRLSIL.